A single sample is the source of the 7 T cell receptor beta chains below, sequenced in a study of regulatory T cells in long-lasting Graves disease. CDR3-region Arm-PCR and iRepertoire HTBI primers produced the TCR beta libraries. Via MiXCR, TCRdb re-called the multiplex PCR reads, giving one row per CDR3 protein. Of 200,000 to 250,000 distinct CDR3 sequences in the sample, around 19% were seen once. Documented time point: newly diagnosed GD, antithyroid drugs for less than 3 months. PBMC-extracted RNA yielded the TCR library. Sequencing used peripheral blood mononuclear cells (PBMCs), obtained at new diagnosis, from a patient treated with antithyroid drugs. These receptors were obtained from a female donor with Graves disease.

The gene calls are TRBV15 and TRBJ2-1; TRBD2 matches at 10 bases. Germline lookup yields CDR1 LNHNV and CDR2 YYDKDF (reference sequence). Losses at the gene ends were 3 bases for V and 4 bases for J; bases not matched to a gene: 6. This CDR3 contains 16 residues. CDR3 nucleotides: TGTGCCACCAGCAGCCCCAGGACTAGCGGATACAATGAGCAGTTCTTC. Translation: CATSSPRTSGYNEQFF.

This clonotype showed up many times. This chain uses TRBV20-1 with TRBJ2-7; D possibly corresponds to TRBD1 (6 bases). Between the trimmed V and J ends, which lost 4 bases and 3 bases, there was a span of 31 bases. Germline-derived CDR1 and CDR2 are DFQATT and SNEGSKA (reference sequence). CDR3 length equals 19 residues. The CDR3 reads CSATPGPRTLTGLHYEQYF. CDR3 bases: TGCAGTGCTACTCCCGGGCCCCGAACCCTGACAGGTTTGCACTACGAGCAGTACTTC.

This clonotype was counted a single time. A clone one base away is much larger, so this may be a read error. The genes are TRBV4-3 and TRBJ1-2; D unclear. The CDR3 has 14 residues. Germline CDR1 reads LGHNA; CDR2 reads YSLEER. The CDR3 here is CASSQDKPSGGYSF. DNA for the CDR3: TGCGCCAGCAGCCAAGATAAGCCGTCGGGTGGCTACAGCTTC.

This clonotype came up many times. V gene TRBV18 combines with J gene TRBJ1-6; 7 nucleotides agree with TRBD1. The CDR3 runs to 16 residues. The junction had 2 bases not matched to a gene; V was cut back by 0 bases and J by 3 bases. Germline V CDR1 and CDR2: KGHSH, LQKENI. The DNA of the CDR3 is TGTGCCAGCTCACCACCGACAGGGCTCTATAATTCACCCCTCCACTTT. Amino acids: CASSPPTGLYNSPLHF.

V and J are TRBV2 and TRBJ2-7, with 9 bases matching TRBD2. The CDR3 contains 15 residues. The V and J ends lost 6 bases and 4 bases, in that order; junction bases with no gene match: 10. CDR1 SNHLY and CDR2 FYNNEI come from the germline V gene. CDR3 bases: TGTGCCAGCAGGGATAGCGGGAGAGAAGATTACGAGCAGTACTTC. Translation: CASRDSGREDYEQYF.

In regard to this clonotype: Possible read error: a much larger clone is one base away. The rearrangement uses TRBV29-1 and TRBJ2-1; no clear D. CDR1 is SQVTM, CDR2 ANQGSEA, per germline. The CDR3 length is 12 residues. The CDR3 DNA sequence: TGCAGCATTGAAGATTTAGGGAATGAGCAGTTCTTC. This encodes CSIEDLGNEQFF.

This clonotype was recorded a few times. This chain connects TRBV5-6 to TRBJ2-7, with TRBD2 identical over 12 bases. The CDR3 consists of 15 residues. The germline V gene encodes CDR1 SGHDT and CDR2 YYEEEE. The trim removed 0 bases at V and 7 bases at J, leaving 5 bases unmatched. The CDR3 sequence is CASSLGLAGVFEQYF. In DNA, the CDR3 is TGTGCCAGCAGCTTGGGACTAGCGGGAGTCTTTGAGCAGTACTTC.